This record looks at one T cell receptor (beta chain) sequence and its context. The sample comes from a study of T cell changes during pregnancy in multiple sclerosis. V shed 1 base and J shed 2 bases, with 16 bases lying between them. Germline V CDR1 and CDR2: SQVTM, ANQGSEA. CDR3 length equals 16 residues. Data came from immunoSEQ multiplex PCR; TCRdb stores just in-frame clones and leaves some out. The data show tens of thousands of clones, with around 92% seen just once and under 0.5% held by the top ten. The V gene is TRBV29-1, the J gene TRBJ2-3; D may be TRBD1 (5 bases). The TCR sequence derives from a female donor in good health, enrolled as a control in a pregnancy study. Sequencing was performed on CD4+ T cells from peripheral blood mononuclear cells, taken in the second trimester of pregnancy. The CDR3 DNA reads as TGCAGCGTTGAAGGACCAGACAGCGCGTCCACAGATACGCAGTATTTT. Protein: CSVEGPDSASTDTQYF.